The 17 T cell receptor beta chains below all came from one sample that was sequenced in a study of cytomegalovirus exposure and HLA in healthy donors. A multiplex PCR was run with 60 Vbeta primers and 13 Jbeta primers. The data were produced by immunoSEQ multiplex PCR, yet TCRdb's version contains in-frame clones alone and is incomplete. The repertoire includes approximately 150,000 clones, around 68% of them detected once, and roughly 2.7% sits in the top ten. The sample taken for sequencing was PBMCs. These receptors came from a woman in her thirties or forties in good health and CMV-seropositive.

The gene calls are TRBV14 and TRBJ2-6; perhaps TRBD2 as D (7 bases). The ends were cut back, 1 base at V and 3 bases at J, with 22 bases in the middle. The CDR3 spans 20 residues. Germline V gene data show CDR1 as SGHDN and CDR2 as FVKESK. CDR3 DNA: TGTGCCAGCAGCCAAGGAAGGGGGAGGGGCCAAGAGGATGGGGCCAACGTCCTGACTTTC. Its translation: CASSQGRGRGQEDGANVLTF.

The chain recombines TRBV7-3 with TRBJ2-3; the match to TRBD1 covers 9 bases. Looked up from germline, CDR1 is SGHTA and CDR2 is FQGTGA. The CDR3 has 14 amino acids. V gave up 4 bases and J gave up 1 base; unmatched junction bases: 0. In DNA, the CDR3 is TGTGCCAGCAGCTGGACAGGGGGCACAGATACGCAGTATTTT. Protein sequence: CASSWTGGTDTQYF.

V is TRBV7-9 and J is TRBJ1-4, with D possibly being TRBD1 (6 bases). The CDR3 has 13 amino acids. The germline V gene encodes CDR1 SEHNR and CDR2 FQNEAQ (reference sequence). Between the trimmed V and J ends, which lost 1 base and 8 bases, there was a span of 8 bases. This chain's CDR3 is CASSLDRVEKLFF. In DNA, the CDR3 is TGTGCCAGCAGCTTAGACAGGGTAGAAAAACTGTTTTTT.

This clone was detected a few times. The rearrangement links TRBV6-6 to TRBJ2-2, with 8 bases identical to TRBD1. V shed 8 bases and J 1 base; nucleotides not matched to a gene: 9. This CDR3 contains 16 residues. CDR1 is MNHNY, CDR2 SVGAGI, per germline (reference sequence). CDR3 region: CASFRLGTGNTGELFF. DNA for the CDR3: TGTGCCAGCTTCAGACTAGGGACAGGGAACACCGGGGAGCTGTTTTTT.

This clone appeared a few times. This chain connects TRBV4-1 to TRBJ1-2, with D perhaps TRBD1 (6 bases). From germline, CDR1 is MGHRA and CDR2 YSYEKL. V was pared by 2 bases and J by 1 base, with 8 bases between. CDR3 size: 14 residues. DNA of the CDR3: TGCGCCAGCAGCCAACTACAGGGTAACTATGGCTACACCTTC. Its translation: CASSQLQGNYGYTF.

The chain employs TRBV7-9 and TRBJ2-1, with 7 bases matching TRBD2. CDR1 and CDR2 (germline): SEHNR, FQNEAQ (reference sequence). Unmatched junction bases numbered 16, after V lost 10 bases and J lost 1 base. The CDR3 runs 17 residues. This chain's CDR3 is CAIPPWGEGMSYNEQFF. In DNA form, the CDR3 reads TGTGCCATCCCCCCCTGGGGGGAGGGTATGTCCTACAATGAGCAGTTCTTC.

V is TRBV6-4 and J is TRBJ2-7; 8 nucleotides line up with TRBD1. Germline trimming cut 3 bases from V and 2 bases from J; bases unmatched to any gene: 3. The germline CDR1 and CDR2 sequences are MRHNA and SNTAGT. CDR3 size: 14 residues. The CDR3 DNA follows: TGTGCCAGCAGTGAGACAGGGGAAACCTACGAGCAGTACTTC. Encoded protein: CASSETGETYEQYF.

This sequence joins TRBV9 and TRBJ2-5, with TRBD2 identical over 8 bases. The CDR3 loop spans 14 amino acids. From germline, CDR1 is SGDLS and CDR2 YYNGEE. V was clipped by 1 base and J by 5 bases; unmatched bases: 4. CDR3 sequence: CASSVSGGRETQYF. The CDR3 DNA follows: TGTGCCAGCAGCGTAAGCGGGGGTCGGGAGACCCAGTACTTC.

The J gene is TRBJ1-2, the V gene TRBV4-3, with TRBD1 as a possible D gene (5 bases). Germline V CDR1 and CDR2: LGHNA, YSLEER. V lost 1 base, J lost 8 bases, and 11 bases lay in between. This CDR3 comprises 13 residues. In DNA form, the CDR3 reads TGCGCCAGCAGCCAAGCCCAGGGTAGGGGCTACACCTTC. Amino acid sequence: CASSQAQGRGYTF.

Note on this clone: Germline is not matched at one junction end, which may reflect a read error. This chain joins TRBV7-8 and TRBJ1-5; tentatively, D is TRBD1 (5 bases). This CDR3 has 14 residues. Germline V gives CDR1 SGHVS, CDR2 FQNEAQ. CDR3 DNA: TGTGCCAGCAGCTTGACAGATAGCAATCAGCCCCAGAATTTT. Translating it yields CASSLTDSNQPQNF.

Regarding this clone: At one of its ends the junction is not consistent with the germline gene, which may arise from a read error. The chain links TRBV5-6 to TRBJ1-6; no firm D call. CDR1 SGHDT and CDR2 YYEEEE come from the germline V gene. The CDR3 contains 15 residues. In DNA, the CDR3 is TGTGCCAGCAGCCCGTCGGTGGAGGTTTATTCACCCCTCAACTTT. Its translation: CASSPSVEVYSPLNF. The whole variable domain, remainder taken from reference TRBV5-6 and TRBJ1-6, is DAGVTQSPTHLIKTRGQQVTLRCSPKSGHDTVSWYQQALGQGPQFIFQYYEEEERQRGNFPDRFSGHQFPNYSSELNVNALLLGDSALYLCASSPSVEVYSPLNFGNGTRLTVT.

V and J are TRBV5-1 and TRBJ2-1; D not resolved. Trimming cost V 4 bases and J 0 bases, with 14 bases left between them. The germline V gene has CDR1 SGHRS and CDR2 YFSETQ. This CDR3 comprises 16 residues. The DNA for the CDR3 is TGCGCCAGCAGCCCAAGTGGGCCATCCTCCTACAATGAGCAGTTCTTC. Translating gives CASSPSGPSSYNEQFF.

The chain combines TRBV5-7 with TRBJ1-2, with 8 bases matching TRBD1. TRBV5-7 is filed as an ORF, its function uncertain. After removal of 4 bases from V and 8 bases from J, the junction contained 4 bases not matched to a gene. This CDR3 contains 12 residues. The DNA for the CDR3 is TGTGCCAGCAGCCGGACAGGGAACGGCTACACCTTC. Protein: CASSRTGNGYTF.

This chain links TRBV18 with TRBJ2-7; 8 bases line up with TRBD1. With 5 bases clipped from V and 0 bases from J, the junction kept 6 bases outside the gene matches. CDR1 KGHSH and CDR2 LQKENI come from the germline V gene. CDR3 size: 15 residues. DNA for the CDR3: TGTGCCAGCTCATTACAGGGGGTTATCTCCTACGAGCAGTACTTC. Translating it yields CASSLQGVISYEQYF. The full variable domain, with the rest looked up from reference TRBV18 and TRBJ2-7, is NAGVMQNPRHLVRRRGQEARLRCSPMKGHSHVYWYRQLPEEGLKFMVYLQKENIIDESGMPKERFSAEFPKEGPSILRIQQVVRGDSAAYFCASSLQGVISYEQYFGPGTRLTVT.

This clone was detected only once. The chain recombines TRBV5-1 with TRBJ2-5, with TRBD1 identical over 7 bases. The V gene's germline CDR1 is SGHRS and CDR2 YFSETQ. V trimming: 4 bases; J trimming: 2 bases; junction bases outside the gene matches: 14. The CDR3 sequence is 17 residues long. CDR3 protein: CASSPGTVTNLQETQYF. DNA for the CDR3: TGCGCCAGCAGCCCCGGGACAGTCACCAATCTTCAAGAGACCCAGTACTTC.

This rearrangement joins TRBV4-1 to TRBJ2-1; 9 bases match TRBD2. The CDR3 loop spans 14 amino acids. Trimming removed 1 base from V and 8 bases from J; junction bases left unmatched: 3. Germline CDR1 reads MGHRA; CDR2 reads YSYEKL. This chain's CDR3 is CASSQGLAVDEQFF. CDR3 DNA: TGCGCCAGCAGCCAAGGACTAGCGGTAGATGAGCAGTTCTTC.

This clone is a singleton in its sample. The chain links TRBV9 to TRBJ2-5; a weak D match, TRBD1 (6 bases). Germline lookup yields CDR1 SGDLS and CDR2 YYNGEE. The CDR3 is made up of 14 amino acids. The V gene lost 4 bases and the J gene lost 1 base, with 11 bases spanning the gap. The CDR3 loop is CASSPHRVQETQYF. CDR3 DNA sequence: TGTGCCAGCAGCCCCCACAGGGTCCAAGAGACCCAGTACTTC.